This T cell receptor beta chain was recorded in a study of metastatic and nonmetastatic thyroid tumors. Not a single patient had been given any form of treatment at any point before undergoing thyroid surgery. MiXCR re-clonotyped the PCR reads for TCRdb. The table includes tens of thousands of clones, about 27% detected once. The CDR3 loop spans 15 amino acids. CDR1 is DFQATT, CDR2 SNEGSKA, per germline (reference sequence). The V segment lost 4 bases and the J segment 7 bases; nucleotides outside the gene matches: 8. The sample taken for sequencing was blood. The receptor comes from a male donor with papillary thyroid cancer or a benign thyroid nodule (not recorded which). Some clones in this sample may be carry-over from other donors' samples. The V call is TRBV20-1, the J call TRBJ2-1; 12 nucleotides agree with TRBD2. DNA for the CDR3: TGCAGTGCTAATGTGGGGACTAGCGGGCCGAATGAGCAGTTCTTC. It codes for CSANVGTSGPNEQFF.